This TCR beta chain was captured by sequencing in a study of T cells in Graves' hyperthyroidism and ophthalmopathy (dated 2019 in TCRdb). Broadly, across the study: Peripheral blood was sampled at the time of initial diagnosis, prior to any treatment. The study also compared thyroid tissue and blood T-cell repertoires from about 6 Graves' hyperthyroidism patients. The 75 to 100 discovery patients were randomly divided into training and test sets at a 7:3 ratio. A discovery cohort of about a hundred patients, roughly 40 with Graves' ophthalmopathy and 55 to 60 with stable Graves' hyperthyroidism, was used to find distinguishing TCR V-J signatures. The paper describes TCR Vbeta CDR3 sequencing of 140 or so peripheral blood samples, made up of some 40 ophthalmopathy patients, around 78 hyperthyroidism patients and approximately 17 progressor patients. Prospective prediction of ophthalmopathy was tested in an independent validation cohort of 18 to 20 hyperthyroidism patients and some 17 patients who later progressed to ophthalmopathy. After blood sampling, hyperthyroidism patients were treated with methimazole at a starting dose of 30 mg daily, and ophthalmopathy patients were treated with high-dose intravenous methylprednisolone. Points the paper makes about the study in general: In validation, the model predicted progression to ophthalmopathy a median of approximately 6.6 months before onset, with approximately 70% sensitivity and roughly 79% specificity. Most expanded thyroid clonotypes (frequency above 0.001) were also found in blood, which suggests that blood repertoires may mirror thyroid immune responses. Ophthalmopathy was separated from stable hyperthyroidism by a 13 V-J signature model, with about 88% sensitivity and 81% to 82% specificity obtained in cross-validation and 80%/75% obtained in testing. Sample size was not statistically predetermined, and investigators were not blinded to group allocation.

This clonotype was counted only a few times. Its antigen is not yet known. This may come from a read error, since a much larger clone is one base off. The TCR beta CDR3 regions were amplified from RNA transcripts. For the first round of RT-PCR on the TCR CDR3, the HTBI primer set was used together with the Qiagen OneStep RT-PCR kit. A second multiplex PCR round built the libraries, followed by size selection and purification. Libraries were sequenced paired-end with 100 bp reads on an Illumina HiSeq2000. On the study's bioinformatics: SOAPnuke was used to process the raw data, with reads discarded if the reads contained adapters or uncalled bases, had a mean Phred below 15, or lacked an exact constant-primer or identifier match. COPE v1.2.5 was used to merge the high-quality paired reads, and each unique nucleotide sequence was defined as a clonotype. MiTCR v1.1 was used to align clonotypes to the IMGT TRBV, TRBD and TRBJ reference segments. Analysis was restricted to V-J combinations with a frequency above 0.0001, which covered over 98% of repertoires. A TCS score was defined as the ratio between F50 (clonal expansion) and ExV (chaos), using BLOSUM62-based TCRdist between CDR3 peptides within each V-J. Welch's t-statistics and random forest reduced 514 V-J features to 13, which were used in a naive Bayes classifier (R e1071). The public sequencing data were trimmed at Q25 with fastp and processed into clonotypes with MiXCR by TCRdb, which kept only in-frame beta chains. Duplicate CDR3 protein sequences are folded into a single record with the most common DNA and genes. The authors' filters were not applied to this entry. This sample lists 690,000 or so distinct CDR3 sequences; approximately 19% were detected once. Around 17% of the sample rests with the top ten.

CDR1 and CDR2 are read off the germline V gene (reference sequence) as LGHDT and YNNKEL. The CDR3 sequence holds 16 residues, the cysteine and phenylalanine included. Only the CDR3 portion is preserved as DNA: 48 bases, with reading frame beginning at the first base. Relative to germline, V is 0 bases shorter and J is 5 bases shorter, with 14 bases between their ends. Hyperthyroidism patients were newly diagnosed, with disease duration under 2 months, and aged 18 to 65 years. Any patient with an uncontrolled infection, another autoimmune disease, pregnancy or lactation was excluded. Clinical symptoms, serum thyroxine and TRAb, thyroid ultrasound, and orbital computed tomography formed the basis for the diagnoses. Blood from progressor patients was drawn when they were first diagnosed with hyperthyroidism, before any ophthalmopathy symptoms appeared. PBMCs were separated from under 12 ml of fresh peripheral blood using Ficoll-Paque density gradient centrifugation. Progressor patients were initially diagnosed with Graves' hyperthyroidism and developed ophthalmopathy during follow-up. Total RNA was extracted using Trizol reagent, and RNA quality was assessed on an Agilent 2100 Bioanalyzer.

The clonotype originates from a woman aged 45 to 65 with Graves' hyperthyroidism that later progressed to Graves' ophthalmopathy. The sequenced sample consisted of blood. The sequence joins TRBV3-1 to TRBJ2-1; no D gene call is confident. The DNA sequence is as follows: TGTGCCAGCAGCCAAGAAAACGCCCTTAGACACAATGAGCAGTTCTTC. This encodes CASSQENALRHNEQFF.